The entry below gives a single T cell receptor (beta chain) sequence along with its context. Its antigen is undetermined. These data belong to a study of blood T cells in healthy people across ages. Study-wide findings and caveats: The unsorted PBMCs prevented any conclusive comparison of naive versus antigen-experienced cells. It was the long-lived donors that had more naive CD4+ cells and higher diversity than aged donors.

The length of the CDR3 is 12 residues. Germline V gives CDR1 SGDLS, CDR2 YYNGEE. For the second PCR, which ran for about 6 to 12 cycles, a sample-barcoded 5' primer and a J-beta primer mix were used. A template-switch adaptor containing 12 random nucleotides labeled each cDNA molecule. TCRdb passed the 5' RACE reads through MiXCR, listing each CDR3 protein once. The sample lists some 860,000 distinct CDR3 sequences; more than 50% were seen once. For every donor, a draw yielded approximately 9.8 milliliters of peripheral blood. The chain links TRBV9 to TRBJ2-4; D perhaps matches TRBD2 (5 bases). The tail of the sequence fits TRBJ2-7 better, so the J call may be wrong. The sequence came from a man in his forties in good health. The sample was blood. The CDR3 is CASSVGAGEQYF. In DNA, the CDR3 is TGTGCCAGCAGCGTAGGGGCGGGCGAGCAGTACTTC.